These 15 T cell receptor beta chains were all obtained from the same sample, sequenced in a study of cytomegalovirus exposure and HLA in healthy donors. PCR used 60 Vbeta primers and 13 Jbeta primers. Some clones are missing from TCRdb's copy, which holds only in-frame ones; the method was immunoSEQ multiplex PCR. The sample lists around 170,000 clones, 80% occurring once. The source material was PBMCs. Receptors were obtained from a woman between 50 and 59 years old in good health and CMV-seropositive.

The chain links TRBV7-2 to TRBJ1-4, with 7 positions matching TRBD1. Germline CDR1 is SGHTA and CDR2 is FQGNSA. With 2 bases clipped from V and 1 base from J, the junction kept 13 bases outside the gene matches. The CDR3 runs 19 residues. CDR3 residues: CASSLYYATGWGTNEKLFF. The CDR3 bases are TGTGCCAGCAGCTTATATTATGCGACAGGGTGGGGAACTAATGAAAAACTGTTTTTT.

The J gene is TRBJ2-7, the V gene TRBV15; no clear D gene. The V gene's germline CDR1 is LNHNV and CDR2 YYDKDF (reference sequence). V was shortened by 5 bases and J by 2 bases, with 13 bases between the two germline ends. This CDR3 has 14 amino acids. Here the CDR3 DNA reads TGTGCCACCAGCCCACAAAGAGGTCCCTACGAGCAGTACTTC. Translated: CATSPQRGPYEQYF.

This chain links TRBV7-8 with TRBJ1-1, with D hard to call. Trimming took off 6 bases at V and 3 bases at J, with 17 bases between the two ends. Germline CDR1 SGHVS, CDR2 FQNEAQ. The CDR3 sequence is 15 residues long. CDR3 bases: TGTGCCAGCAGTTTTCCAGGAGGGCTGGACACTGAAGCTTTCTTT. It yields the protein CASSFPGGLDTEAFF.

V is TRBV19 and J is TRBJ1-4, with 8 bases that match TRBD1. The CDR3 has 14 residues. Germline V gene data show CDR1 as LNHDA and CDR2 as SQIVND (reference sequence). V shed 7 bases and J 6 bases; nucleotides not matched to a gene: 7. In DNA form, the CDR3 reads TGTGCCAGTAACTCACAGGGGGTTTATGAAAAACTGTTTTTT. Translated, it gives CASNSQGVYEKLFF. Full variable domain (missing parts from reference TRBV19 and TRBJ1-4): DGGITQSPKYLFRKEGQNVTLSCEQNLNHDAMYWYRQDPGQGLRLIYYSQIVNDFQKGDIAEGYSVSREKKESFPLTVTSAQKNPTAFYLCASNSQGVYEKLFFGSGTQLSVL.

The chain employs TRBV25-1 and TRBJ2-7; TRBD1 matches at 10 bases. V gave up 3 bases and J gave up 6 bases; unmatched junction bases: 11. The CDR3 has 16 residues. The germline CDR1 and CDR2 sequences are MGHDK and SYGVNS. The chain's CDR3 is CASSEFLGTGESEQYF. In DNA, the CDR3 is TGTGCCAGCAGTGAGTTCCTCGGGACAGGGGAGTCCGAGCAGTACTTC.

The J gene is TRBJ2-7, the V gene TRBV5-1; D is uncertain. V lost 0 bases, J lost 2 bases, and 12 bases lay in between. The CDR3 totals 15 residues. Germline V gene lookup returns CDR1 SGHRS and CDR2 YFSETQ. This chain's CDR3 is CASSLAPESTYEQYF. CDR3 coding DNA: TGCGCCAGCAGCTTGGCCCCCGAGTCAACCTACGAGCAGTACTTC.

The V call is TRBV5-1, the J call TRBJ2-3, with a weak D call TRBD2 (5 bases). This CDR3 is built from 15 residues. The germline CDR1 and CDR2 sequences are SGHRS and YFSETQ. V shed 1 base and J shed 2 bases, with 11 bases lying between them. The CDR3 DNA reads TGCGCCAGCAGCTTGAGTACGGGGAACACAGATACGCAGTATTTT. It specifies CASSLSTGNTDTQYF.

The chain recombines TRBV7-9 with TRBJ2-7; D is unresolved. The germline V gene encodes CDR1 SEHNR and CDR2 FQNEAQ (reference sequence). The CDR3 is 13 residues long. V was pared by 1 base and J by 5 bases, with 9 bases between. In nucleotides, the CDR3 is TGTGCCAGCAGCTTAGGGCAGGAAAACGAGCAGTACTTC. It translates to CASSLGQENEQYF.

The rearrangement uses TRBV18 and TRBJ1-5; no clear D. CDR1 and CDR2 from the germline V gene are KGHSH and LQKENI. The germline V and J ends were trimmed by 2 bases and 4 bases, with 9 bases remaining between them. The CDR3 contains 14 residues. The CDR3, as DNA: TGTGCCAGCTCACCAAGGCGGGAGAATCAGCCCCAGCATTTT. It specifies CASSPRRENQPQHF.

This chain joins TRBV4-3 and TRBJ1-4; D unclear. V shed 4 bases and J shed 2 bases, with 11 bases lying between them. CDR1 and CDR2 from the germline V gene are LGHNA and YSLEER. This CDR3 has 15 amino acids. CDR3 in amino acids: CASSLQGGTNEKLFF. Written as DNA, the CDR3 is TGCGCCAGCAGCCTCCAAGGAGGGACTAATGAAAAACTGTTTTTT.

The J gene is TRBJ2-5, the V gene TRBV27, with a tentative D call TRBD2 (6 bases). The J call could be wrong; TRBJ2-7 is a better fit for the DNA end. This CDR3 contains 14 residues. Germline assignment: CDR1 MNHEY and CDR2 SMNVEV (reference sequence). For the CDR3, the DNA is TGTGCCAGCAGTTTATCTGGAGGGCCCGGCGAGCAGTACTTC. This codes for CASSLSGGPGEQYF.

This rearrangement joins TRBV6-5 to TRBJ2-1; 13 nucleotides match TRBD2. The CDR3 extends over 13 amino acids. CDR1 is MNHEY and CDR2 is SVGAGI in the germline V gene. J lost 10 bases, V lost 8 bases, and 5 bases had no gene match. The DNA for the CDR3 is TGTGCCAGCGGACTAGCGGGAGTGAGGGAGCAGTTCTTC. Protein sequence: CASGLAGVREQFF.

The chain couples TRBV5-8 to TRBJ2-1; tentatively, D is TRBD2 (5 bases). The CDR3 totals 16 residues. V lost 0 bases to trimming and J lost 7 bases, with 17 bases between them. Germline V CDR1 and CDR2: SGHTS, YDEGEE. Here the CDR3 reads CASSLVPGSVMNEQFF. The CDR3 DNA reads TGTGCCAGCAGCTTGGTGCCGGGATCGGTAATGAATGAGCAGTTCTTC.

This clone was found a few times. The J gene is TRBJ1-2, the V gene TRBV9; 10 positions match TRBD1. CDR3 length equals 14 residues. From germline, CDR1 is SGDLS and CDR2 YYNGEE. V lost 3 bases and J lost 4; bases outside the gene matches: 3. The CDR3 here is CASSGTGGTYGYTF. The CDR3 DNA is TGTGCCAGCAGCGGGACAGGGGGGACCTATGGCTACACCTTC.

The chain is built from TRBV4-2 and TRBJ2-2; 7 bases line up with TRBD1. Germline assignment: CDR1 LGHNA and CDR2 YNFKEQ. J gave up 6 bases and V 4 bases, and 11 bases lay outside the gene matches. The CDR3 covers 16 residues. This CDR3 is CASSRDTDRESGELFF. The CDR3 coding sequence is TGTGCCAGCAGCCGTGACACCGACAGGGAATCCGGGGAGCTGTTTTTT.